The T cell receptor (beta chain) described here comes from a study of cytomegalovirus exposure and HLA in healthy donors. Study-level findings and limits: A few V segments could not be told apart, such as TRBV6-2 and TRBV6-3, and were left out. A later analysis linked around 15,000 TCR beta sequences to HLA alleles at 0.05 false discovery rate. A later analysis found common viral pathogens apparently linked to several of the most significant clusters. Evidence from a later analysis indicated that most CMV-associated TCR beta chains looked HLA-restricted.

The PCR used 60 Vbeta and 13 Jbeta primers. Data came from immunoSEQ multiplex PCR; TCRdb stores just in-frame clones and leaves some out. This table holds roughly 200,000 clones, 65% to 85% found once. Trimming removed 5 bases from V and 7 bases from J; junction bases left unmatched: 8. Germline V gene lookup returns CDR1 MNHEY and CDR2 SMNVEV (reference sequence). This CDR3 has 15 residues. This clone was recorded only once. The antigen is unknown. The chain carries TRBV27 and TRBJ1-1; the match to TRBD1 covers 12 bases. The sequenced sample consisted of PBMCs. The receptor comes from a man in his forties or fifties in good health and CMV-seronegative. In DNA form, the CDR3 reads TGTGCCAGCAGTCCCCGGGACAGGGGGCCCGGTGAAGCTTTCTTT. It codes for CASSPRDRGPGEAFF.